These 5 T cell receptor beta chains were sequenced from one sample in a study of shared clonotypes between healthy human individuals. Data came from immunoSEQ multiplex PCR; TCRdb stores just in-frame clones and leaves some out. The profile shows roughly 680,000 clones, roughly 72% of them singletons. Material: memory CD4+ T cells sorted from blood. Subset denoted: CD45RA-negative fraction. The receptors were sampled from a woman aged 25 to 39 in good health.

The chain couples TRBV7-9 to TRBJ2-3, with no clear D. This CDR3 is built from 15 residues. The V end was cut by 5 bases, the J end by 2 bases, with 14 bases between. CDR1 and CDR2 (germline): SEHNR, FQNEAQ (reference sequence). This chain's CDR3 is CASSPGGRHTDTQYF. The CDR3, as DNA: TGTGCCAGCAGCCCAGGTGGGCGGCACACAGATACGCAGTATTTT. The full variable domain, rest sourced from reference TRBV7-9 and TRBJ2-3, is DTGVSQNPRHKITKRGQNVTFRCDPISEHNRLYWYRQTLGQGPEFLTYFQNEAQLEKSRLLSDRFSAERPKGSFSTLEIQRTEQGDSAMYLCASSPGGRHTDTQYFGPGTRLTVL.

This clone has a handful of counts. This chain links TRBV11-2 with TRBJ1-1; D is possibly TRBD1 (5 bases). V lost 5 bases and J 0 bases, leaving 13 bases between the germline ends. The germline CDR1 and CDR2 sequences are SGHAT and FQNNGV. The CDR3 sequence is 15 residues long. This CDR3 reads CASSRSGVLNTEAFF. The CDR3 nucleotides read TGTGCCAGCAGCCGCTCGGGGGTCTTGAACACTGAAGCTTTCTTT.

CDR3 coding DNA: TGCGCCAGCAGCGAAGTGGCGGGAGTCGAGACCCAGTACTTC. Residues: CASSEVAGVETQYF. The genes are TRBV5-1 and TRBJ2-5; TRBD2 aligns across 7 bases. This CDR3 is built from 14 residues. CDR1 is SGHRS and CDR2 is YFSETQ in the germline V gene. The ends lost 4 bases at V and 5 bases at J; junction bases unmatched: 8.

Concerning this clone: This specimen includes other DNA sequences encoding the same CDR3. The chain has TRBV19 and TRBJ2-7; D unclear. The V end was cut by 3 bases, the J end by 0 bases, with 9 bases between. Germline V gene lookup returns CDR1 LNHDA and CDR2 SQIVND (reference sequence). The CDR3 spans 14 residues. As DNA, the CDR3 is TGTGCCAGTAGTATCGGCAGGAGCTCCTACGAGCAGTACTTC. It codes for CASSIGRSSYEQYF.

The rearrangement uses TRBV29-1 and TRBJ2-3, with D perhaps TRBD2 (6 bases). The V gene lost 7 bases and the J gene lost 1 base, with 15 bases spanning the gap. CDR3 length: 14 amino acids. Germline loops: CDR1 SQVTM, CDR2 ANQGSEA. CDR3 sequence reads: CSDLPSGGTDTQYF. CDR3 sequence (DNA): TGCAGCGACCTTCCGTCGGGAGGCACAGATACGCAGTATTTT.